The clone carrying this TCR beta chain was seen ten or more times. The antigen remains undetermined. This record comes from a study of CD8 T cells in ankylosing spondylitis. Preparation of TCR beta libraries was done by quantitative 5'-RACE with molecular barcodes. TCRdb fed the 5' RACE reads into MiXCR, producing one record per CDR3 protein. The data contain 200,000 to 300,000 distinct CDR3 sequences, roughly 8.2% of them singletons. CDR3 length: 12 amino acids. V lost 3 bases, J lost 6 bases, and 8 bases lay in between. Germline V gives CDR1 SGHKS, CDR2 YYEKEE (reference sequence). Study-wide findings and caveats: It appeared that ankylosing spondylitis blood was characterized by a TCR beta motif of several highly homologous variants. Reportedly, significant enrichment of disease-linked clones occurred in matched ankylosing spondylitis synovial fluid.

This chain links TRBV5-5 with TRBJ2-3; no clear D gene. The sequencing input was blood, either unsorted or a sorted T cell fraction (not recorded which). The origin of this receptor is a female donor with ankylosing spondylitis or in good health (not recorded which). In DNA form, the CDR3 reads TGTGCCAGCAGCTCCCCCCAGGATACGCAGTATTTT. This gives the protein CASSSPQDTQYF. The complete variable domain, with remaining parts taken from reference TRBV5-5 and TRBJ2-3, reads DAGVTQSPTHLIKTRGQQVTLRCSPISGHKSVSWYQQVLGQGPQFIFQYYEKEERGRGNFPDRFSARQFPNYSSELNVNALLLGDSALYLCASSSPQDTQYFGPGTRLTVL.